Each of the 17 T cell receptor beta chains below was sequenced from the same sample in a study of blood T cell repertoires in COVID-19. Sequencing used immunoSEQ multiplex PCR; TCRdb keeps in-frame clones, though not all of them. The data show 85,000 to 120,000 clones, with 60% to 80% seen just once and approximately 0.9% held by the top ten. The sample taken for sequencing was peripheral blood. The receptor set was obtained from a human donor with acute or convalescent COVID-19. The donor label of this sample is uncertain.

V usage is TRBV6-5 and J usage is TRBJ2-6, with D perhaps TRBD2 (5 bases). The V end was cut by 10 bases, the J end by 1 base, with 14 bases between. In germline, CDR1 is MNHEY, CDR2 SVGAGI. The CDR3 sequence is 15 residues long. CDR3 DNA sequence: TGTGCCACCAAGAGGGATTTTTCTGGGGCCAACGTCCTGACTTTC. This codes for CATKRDFSGANVLTF.

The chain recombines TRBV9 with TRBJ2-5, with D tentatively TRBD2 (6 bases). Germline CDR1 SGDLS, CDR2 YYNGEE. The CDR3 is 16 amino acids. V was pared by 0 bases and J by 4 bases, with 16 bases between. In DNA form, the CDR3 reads TGTGCCAGCAGCGTAGGGGATCGGGGGAGCGGAGAGACCCAGTACTTC. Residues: CASSVGDRGSGETQYF.

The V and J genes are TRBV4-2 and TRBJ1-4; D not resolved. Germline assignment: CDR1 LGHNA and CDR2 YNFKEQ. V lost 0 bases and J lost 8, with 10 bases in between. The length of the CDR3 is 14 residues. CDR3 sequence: CASSQDQVVEKLFF. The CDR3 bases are TGTGCCAGCAGCCAAGATCAGGTCGTAGAAAAACTGTTTTTT.

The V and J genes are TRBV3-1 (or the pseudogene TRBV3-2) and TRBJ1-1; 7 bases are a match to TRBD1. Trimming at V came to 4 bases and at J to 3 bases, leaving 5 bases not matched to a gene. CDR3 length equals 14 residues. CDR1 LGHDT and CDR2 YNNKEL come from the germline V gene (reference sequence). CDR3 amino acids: CASSPPGQHTEAFF. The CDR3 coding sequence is TGTGCCAGCAGCCCGCCGGGACAGCACACTGAAGCTTTCTTT.

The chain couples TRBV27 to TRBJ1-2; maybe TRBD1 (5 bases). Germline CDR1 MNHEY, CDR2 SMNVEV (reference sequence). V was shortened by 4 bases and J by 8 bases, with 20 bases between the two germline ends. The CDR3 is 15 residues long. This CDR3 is CASSSRTGGGRGYTF. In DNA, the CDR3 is TGTGCCAGCAGTTCCCGGACGGGGGGAGGTCGCGGCTACACCTTC.

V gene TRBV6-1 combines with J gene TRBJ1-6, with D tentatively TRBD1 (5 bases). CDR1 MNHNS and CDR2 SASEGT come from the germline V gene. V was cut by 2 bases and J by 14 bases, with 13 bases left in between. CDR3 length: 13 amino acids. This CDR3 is CASSEPRVRTLHF. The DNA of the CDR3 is TGTGCCAGCAGTGAACCCAGGGTTCGGACCCTCCACTTT.

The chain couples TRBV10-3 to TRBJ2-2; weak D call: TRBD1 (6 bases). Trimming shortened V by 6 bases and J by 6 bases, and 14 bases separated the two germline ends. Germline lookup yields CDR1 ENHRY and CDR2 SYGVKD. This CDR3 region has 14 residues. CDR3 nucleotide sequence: TGTGCCATCAGGGGGGCCCAAACCCCCGGGGAGCTGTTTTTT. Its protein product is CAIRGAQTPGELFF.

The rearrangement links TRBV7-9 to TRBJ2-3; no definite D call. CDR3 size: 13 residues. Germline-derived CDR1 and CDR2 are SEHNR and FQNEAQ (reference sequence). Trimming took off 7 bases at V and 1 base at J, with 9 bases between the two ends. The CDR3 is CASTNSGTDTQYF. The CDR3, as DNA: TGTGCCAGCACCAACTCCGGCACAGATACGCAGTATTTT.

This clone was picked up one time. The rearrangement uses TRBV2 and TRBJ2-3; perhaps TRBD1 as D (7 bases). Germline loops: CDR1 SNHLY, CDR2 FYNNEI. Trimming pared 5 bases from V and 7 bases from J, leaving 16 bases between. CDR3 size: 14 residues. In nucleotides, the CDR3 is TGTGCCAGCAGTCTCGGCAGGGGGAGGAATACGCAGTATTTT. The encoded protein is CASSLGRGRNTQYF.

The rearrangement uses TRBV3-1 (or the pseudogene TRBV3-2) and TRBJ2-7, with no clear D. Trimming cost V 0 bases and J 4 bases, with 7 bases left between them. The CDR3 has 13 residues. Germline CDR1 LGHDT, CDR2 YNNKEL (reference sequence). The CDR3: CASSQDARYEQYF. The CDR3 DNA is TGTGCCAGCAGCCAAGACGCTAGATACGAGCAGTACTTC.

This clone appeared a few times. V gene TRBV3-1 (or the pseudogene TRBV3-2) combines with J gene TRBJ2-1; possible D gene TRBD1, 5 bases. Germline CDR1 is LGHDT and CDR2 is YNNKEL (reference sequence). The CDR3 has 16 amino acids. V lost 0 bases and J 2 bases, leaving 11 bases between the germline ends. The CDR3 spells CASSQEGQGPYNEQFF. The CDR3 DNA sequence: TGTGCCAGCAGCCAAGAAGGGCAGGGCCCCTACAATGAGCAGTTCTTC.

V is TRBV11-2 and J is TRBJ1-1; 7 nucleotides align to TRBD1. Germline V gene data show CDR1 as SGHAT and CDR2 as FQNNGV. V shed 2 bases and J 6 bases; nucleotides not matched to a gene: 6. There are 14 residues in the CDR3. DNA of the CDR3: TGTGCCAGCAGCTTACCTGGACAGGTTGCTGAAGCTTTCTTT. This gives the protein CASSLPGQVAEAFF.

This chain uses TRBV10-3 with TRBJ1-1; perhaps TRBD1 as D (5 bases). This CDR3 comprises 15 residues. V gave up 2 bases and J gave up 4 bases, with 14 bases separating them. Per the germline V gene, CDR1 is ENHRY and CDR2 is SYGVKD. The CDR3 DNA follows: TGTGCCATCAGTGAGCGGCCAGGGCAGGGCACTGAAGCTTTCTTT. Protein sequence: CAISERPGQGTEAFF.

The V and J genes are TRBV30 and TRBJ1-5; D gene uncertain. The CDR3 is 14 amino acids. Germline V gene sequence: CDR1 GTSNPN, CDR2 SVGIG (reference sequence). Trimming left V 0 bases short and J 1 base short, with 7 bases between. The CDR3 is CAWSVRGSNQPQHF. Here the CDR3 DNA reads TGTGCCTGGAGTGTACGAGGGAGCAATCAGCCCCAGCATTTT.

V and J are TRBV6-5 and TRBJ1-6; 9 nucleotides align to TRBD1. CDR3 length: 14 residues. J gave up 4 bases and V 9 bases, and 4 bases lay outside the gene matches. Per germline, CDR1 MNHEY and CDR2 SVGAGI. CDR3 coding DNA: TGTGCCAGTCGGGACAGGGAGTATAATTCACCCCTCCACTTT. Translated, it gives CASRDREYNSPLHF.

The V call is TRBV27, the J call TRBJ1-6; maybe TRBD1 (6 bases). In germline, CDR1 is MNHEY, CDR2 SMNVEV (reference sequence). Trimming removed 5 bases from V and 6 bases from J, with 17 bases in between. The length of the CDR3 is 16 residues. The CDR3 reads CASSPHNRRGNSPLHF. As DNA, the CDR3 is TGTGCCAGCAGTCCCCATAATCGCAGGGGTAATTCACCCCTCCACTTT.

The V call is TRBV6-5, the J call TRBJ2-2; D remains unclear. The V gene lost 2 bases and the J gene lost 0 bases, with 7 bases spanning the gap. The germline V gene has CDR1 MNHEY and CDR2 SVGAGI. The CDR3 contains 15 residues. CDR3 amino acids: CASSYGVANTGELFF. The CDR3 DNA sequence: TGTGCCAGCAGTTACGGAGTCGCGAACACCGGGGAGCTGTTTTTT.